A selection of T cell receptor beta chains follows, all from one sample in a study of OX40 agonist ivuxolimab in advanced cancers. Clones were sequenced by immunoSEQ multiplex PCR, and TCRdb holds only the in-frame ones, with some missing. The top ten hold roughly half of the sample, which has about 16,000 clones, around three quarters seen once. The material sequenced was CD4+ or CD8+ T cells sorted from blood, taken in a trial of the OX40 agonist ivuxolimab. Receptor source: an adult with an advanced solid tumor such as melanoma, head and neck, liver or kidney cancer. Each CDR3 is given with its conserved first and last residue. The order of the fields is clone size, D gene, V gene, J gene, CDR3 DNA, CDR3 protein. A D gene is named only where the DNA matches it firmly. Only some rows state a clone size, as once, few, many or a class for expanded clones.

clone_size: medium-sized
d_call: NA
v_call: TRBV9
j_call: TRBJ2-7
cdr3_nt: TGTGCCAGCAGCGTAGGGACTACGAGCTCCTACGAGCAGTACTTC
cdr3_aa: CASSVGTTSSYEQYF

clone_size: once
d_call: TRBD1
v_call: TRBV11-2
j_call: TRBJ2-2
cdr3_nt: TGTGCCAGCAGCTCCCGGGACAGCTCCCCCGGGGAGCTGTTTTTT
cdr3_aa: CASSSRDSSPGELFF

clone_size: NA
d_call: TRBD2
v_call: TRBV5-6
j_call: TRBJ2-7
cdr3_nt: TGTGCCAGCAGCCCGCTCGGGGGGGAGCAGTACTTC
cdr3_aa: CASSPLGGEQYF

clone_size: NA
d_call: NA
v_call: TRBV28
j_call: TRBJ2-1
cdr3_nt: TGTGCCAGCAGCATCCGACAGGCCTCTACCTCCTACAATGAGCAGTTCTTC
cdr3_aa: CASSIRQASTSYNEQFF

clone_size: few
d_call: NA
v_call: TRBV10-3
j_call: TRBJ2-7
cdr3_nt: TGTGCCACCCAGGACCCCGGACACCCCGGTATGTACGAGCAGTACTTC
cdr3_aa: CATQDPGHPGMYEQYF

clone_size: NA
d_call: TRBD1
v_call: TRBV6-1
j_call: TRBJ2-7
cdr3_nt: TGTGCCAGCAGTGGGACAGGGTCGTCCTACGAGCAGTACTTC
cdr3_aa: CASSGTGSSYEQYF

clone_size: NA
d_call: NA
v_call: TRBV28
j_call: TRBJ2-3
cdr3_nt: TGTGCCAGCAGCTTTGGGTCAGCGAGCACAGATACGCAGTATTTT
cdr3_aa: CASSFGSASTDTQYF

clone_size: NA
d_call: NA
v_call: TRBV4-2
j_call: TRBJ1-3
cdr3_nt: TGTGCCAGCAGCCAAGATCTGGCAGCCTCTGGAAACACCATATATTTT
cdr3_aa: CASSQDLAASGNTIYF

clone_size: NA
d_call: TRBD1
v_call: TRBV9
j_call: TRBJ2-7
cdr3_nt: TGTGCCAGCAGCGTAGGGACAGGGGCCTACGAGCAGTACTTC
cdr3_aa: CASSVGTGAYEQYF

clone_size: NA
d_call: NA
v_call: TRBV2
j_call: TRBJ1-1
cdr3_nt: TGTGCCAGCAGCCCGGCTGCCAGGACAGAAGCTTTCTTT
cdr3_aa: CASSPAARTEAFF

clone_size: NA
d_call: TRBD1
v_call: TRBV29-1
j_call: TRBJ2-2
cdr3_nt: TGCAGCTTCCGGGACAGGGGGCTCACCGGGGAGCTGTTTTTT
cdr3_aa: CSFRDRGLTGELFF

clone_size: NA
d_call: NA
v_call: TRBV13
j_call: TRBJ2-7
cdr3_nt: TGTGCCAGCAGCTCGAGCGGTTCTACCTACGAGCAGTACTTC
cdr3_aa: CASSSSGSTYEQYF

clone_size: NA
d_call: TRBD1
v_call: TRBV7-2
j_call: TRBJ2-3
cdr3_nt: TGTGCCAGCAGCCATCGGACGGGACAGGGGGAGCAGTATTTT
cdr3_aa: CASSHRTGQGEQYF

clone_size: NA
d_call: TRBD2
v_call: TRBV2
j_call: TRBJ2-1
cdr3_nt: TGTGCCAGCAGAGGTACTAGCGGGGTATACAATGAGCAGTTCTTC
cdr3_aa: CASRGTSGVYNEQFF

clone_size: few
d_call: NA
v_call: TRBV4-1
j_call: TRBJ1-3
cdr3_nt: TGCGCCAGCAGCCCGGGACACAACACCCTAAACACCATATATTTT
cdr3_aa: CASSPGHNTLNTIYF

clone_size: NA
d_call: TRBD1
v_call: TRBV9
j_call: TRBJ2-7
cdr3_nt: TGTGCCAGCAGCGTCGATGGGACAGATCCACCCCACGAGCAGTACTTC
cdr3_aa: CASSVDGTDPPHEQYF

clone_size: once
d_call: NA
v_call: TRBV21-1
j_call: TRBJ2-2
cdr3_nt: TGTGCCAGCGTCTCCGGGGGGCCCGGGGAGCTGTTTTTT
cdr3_aa: CASVSGGPGELFF

clone_size: NA
d_call: NA
v_call: TRBV19
j_call: TRBJ1-1
cdr3_nt: TGTGCCAGTAGTACTGTGGGGGGCACTGAAGCTTTCTTT
cdr3_aa: CASSTVGGTEAFF

clone_size: NA
d_call: TRBD2
v_call: TRBV7-9
j_call: TRBJ2-1
cdr3_nt: TGTGCCAGCGAGCCAGCGGGGCGCTCCTACAATGAGCAGTTCTTC
cdr3_aa: CASEPAGRSYNEQFF

clone_size: NA
d_call: NA
v_call: TRBV11-2
j_call: TRBJ1-3
cdr3_nt: TGTGCCAGCAGCCCGATAGGCTCTGGAAACACCATATATTTT
cdr3_aa: CASSPIGSGNTIYF

clone_size: NA
d_call: NA
v_call: TRBV2
j_call: TRBJ1-3
cdr3_nt: TGTGCCAGCACCGGAAACACCATATATTTT
cdr3_aa: CASTGNTIYF

clone_size: NA
d_call: NA
v_call: TRBV2
j_call: TRBJ1-1
cdr3_nt: TGTGCCAGCAGTGACCCCAGGGCGAACACTGAAGCTTTCTTT
cdr3_aa: CASSDPRANTEAFF

clone_size: NA
d_call: NA
v_call: TRBV7-2
j_call: TRBJ2-7
cdr3_nt: TGTGCCAGCAGCGAAGGACGAGCCTACTACGAGCAGTACTTC
cdr3_aa: CASSEGRAYYEQYF

clone_size: medium-sized
d_call: TRBD1
v_call: TRBV5-4
j_call: TRBJ1-1
cdr3_nt: TGTGCCGGGACAGGGGGCCCGGTGAACACTGAAGCTTTCTTT
cdr3_aa: CAGTGGPVNTEAFF

clone_size: NA
d_call: TRBD1
v_call: TRBV6-5
j_call: TRBJ2-5
cdr3_nt: TGTGCCAGCAGTCGGGGACAGAAAGAGACCCAGTACTTC
cdr3_aa: CASSRGQKETQYF

clone_size: NA
d_call: NA
v_call: TRBV4-3
j_call: TRBJ2-3
cdr3_nt: TGCGCCACGGGGACTTACCCTAGCACAGATACGCAGTATTTT
cdr3_aa: CATGTYPSTDTQYF

clone_size: few
d_call: TRBD2
v_call: TRBV28
j_call: TRBJ2-1
cdr3_nt: TGTGCCAGCAGTTCTCCAAGGCGTGGCCTAGCGGGATTTGAGCAGTTCTTC
cdr3_aa: CASSSPRRGLAGFEQFF

clone_size: many
d_call: NA
v_call: TRBV6-1
j_call: TRBJ2-1
cdr3_nt: TGTGCCAGCAGTCCCCGCGAGGTTAATGAGCAGTTCTTC
cdr3_aa: CASSPREVNEQFF

clone_size: few
d_call: NA
v_call: TRBV7-9
j_call: TRBJ2-4
cdr3_nt: TGTGCCAGCACCCCCCAGAGAGGCCCGAACATTCAGTACTTC
cdr3_aa: CASTPQRGPNIQYF

clone_size: NA
d_call: TRBD2
v_call: TRBV10-1
j_call: TRBJ2-3
cdr3_nt: TGCGCCAGCAGTGAGTTTGCGGGGGGGCCTGATACGCAGTATTTT
cdr3_aa: CASSEFAGGPDTQYF